This record concerns one T cell receptor beta chain sequence. In its sample, this clonotype was seen many times. This clone's antigen is unknown. The input lacks base qualities; no much larger clone sits a single base away. Reading from cysteine to phenylalanine, the CDR3 counts 13 amino acids. Solely the CDR3 DNA is kept, with 39 bases framed from the first base. CDR1 and CDR2 (SGHDN, FVKESK) derive from the germline V gene. Cut back by 5 bases and 6 bases, the V and J ends lie 13 bases apart. Library prep was done by PCR. Sequencing was performed on an Illumina HiSeq 2500. TCR libraries were prepared with molecular barcoding, using unique molecular identifiers to normalize TCRbeta repertoire quantification. TCRdb trimmed the raw reads at Q25, called clones with MiXCR and kept productive beta chains. Records with the same CDR3 protein are collapsed into one entry carrying the most frequent genes and DNA. The table for this sample lists approximately 250,000 distinct CDR3 sequences; 9.7% of them were counted only once. The top ten hold 5% to 6% of the sample.

This sample was included in a study of T-cell reconstitution after alpha-beta-depleted transplantation in children (dated by TCRdb to 2016 to 2017). Looking at the study overall: Using TCR repertoire profiling, the study quantitatively followed how T-cell immune reconstitution unfolded in children after TCRalphabeta/CD19-depleted allogeneic hematopoietic cell transplantation.

The V and J genes are TRBV14 and TRBJ1-1; the D gene is perhaps TRBD1, on 6 matching bases. The clonotype comes from a human donor who donated a stem cell graft to a child with SCID. Sequencing used PBMCs from the stem cell graft donor, obtained from the stem cell graft. The CDR3 is CASSATQGAEAFF. The sequenced DNA is TGTGCCAGCAGCGCGACACAGGGCGCTGAAGCTTTCTTT.